The clone carrying this TCR beta chain showed up just a few times. Antigen: not known. This record comes from a study of T cell repertoires in cytomegalovirus infection. Study-level information: CMV epitopes, recently identified HLA-C-restricted and well-studied HLA-B-restricted, were used. CMV infection plus the matching HLA type was flagged by public TCR beta signatures. Whole-study results and caveats: The response measured ex vivo was dominated by TCR beta clonotypes (HLA-C-restricted and CMV-specific).

TCRdb called the reads again in MiXCR, with one record for every CDR3 protein. The sample lists around 800,000 distinct CDR3 sequences, over 25% occurring once. The CDR3 extends over 15 amino acids. Trimming cost V 7 bases and J 6 bases, with 21 bases left between them. Germline V gene data show CDR1 as SGHAT and CDR2 as FQNNGV. The chain combines TRBV11-2 with TRBJ1-2, with D perhaps TRBD1 (5 bases). This TCR was recovered from a human donor in good health (CMV status not recorded). Some clones in this sample may be carry-over from other donors' samples. The sequences come from cultured CD8+ T cells from PBMCs, collected from culture after CMV antigen stimulation. The CDR3 nucleotides read TGTGCCAGCACCACGATCTTGCCGGGGACTAATGGCTACACCTTC. Translation gives CASTTILPGTNGYTF. The complete variable domain, with remaining parts taken from reference TRBV11-2 and TRBJ1-2, reads EAGVAQSPRYKIIEKRQSVAFWCNPISGHATLYWYQQILGQGPKLLIQFQNNGVVDDSQLPKDRFSAERLKGVDSTLKIQPAKLEDSAVYLCASTTILPGTNGYTFGSGTRLTVV.